This T cell receptor beta chain comes out of a study of blood T cell repertoires in COVID-19. The germline gives CDR1 SGHDN, CDR2 FVKESK. V lost 3 bases to trimming and J lost 2 bases, with 16 bases between them. This CDR3 region has 16 residues. Symptom resolution, clearance, or two negative PCRs marked donors in Cohort 3 as recovered. Study processing details: The authors estimated nucleated cell counts from reference gene primer amplification. The method was immunoSEQ multiplex PCR; TCRdb's version includes in-frame clones alone and lacks a portion of them. V and J calls and clone size are copied from that table; D and trimming were computed from the DNA. This table has some 200,000 clones, over 75% appearing once.

Sequencing was performed on PBMCs or T cells enriched from blood (not recorded which). V gene TRBV14 combines with J gene TRBJ1-2; D unclear. The receptor was isolated from a woman between 18 and 30 years old who had recovered from COVID-19. The DNA for the CDR3 is TGTGCCAGCAGCCATCGAGCCCGTTTATCCAACTATGGCTACACCTTC. Protein product: CASSHRARLSNYGYTF.